This TCR beta chain derives from a study of blood T cell repertoires in COVID-19. Measured with immunoSEQ multiplex PCR; TCRdb has only the in-frame clones, and not every one. The sample includes approximately 320,000 clones, approximately 85% seen only once; the top ten take just over 7%. The V gene's germline CDR1 is SNHLY and CDR2 FYNNEI. There are 18 residues in the CDR3. V dropped 0 bases and J dropped 4 bases, with 16 bases sitting between them. The receptor's source is a human donor in a cohort sampled during active COVID-19. The specimen sequenced was peripheral blood. This chain connects TRBV2 to TRBJ1-6; D unclear. The CDR3 sequence: CASSEALGGREYNSPLHF. The CDR3 DNA is TGTGCCAGCAGTGAAGCGCTGGGTGGGAGGGAATATAATTCACCCCTCCACTTT.